A selection of T cell receptor beta chains follows, all from one sample in a study of identical twins. TCRdb ran MiXCR on the 5' RACE reads and lists one entry per CDR3 protein. Here the sample spans 400,000 to 500,000 distinct CDR3 sequences, less than 20% being singletons. The sequenced material came from naive T cells sorted from blood. These receptor sequences come from a middle-aged man in good health. The CDR3 runs from the conserved cysteine through the conserved F or W. Fields, in order: CDR3 DNA, CDR3 protein, V gene, clone size, J gene, D gene. D genes are given only for firm matches. Rows may omit the clone size; those that give it use once, few, many or a size class.

TGTGCCAGCAGTTACTTTTCGTCCAAAAACATTCAGTACTTC CASSYFSSKNIQYF TRBV6-5 few TRBJ2-4 .
TGCGCCAGCAGCCAGGGGGCGGTATCTGAAGCTTTCTTT CASSQGAVSEAFF TRBV4-1 . TRBJ1-1 .
TGTGCCAGCAGCCAAGATCGATTCGTGATTCAGTACTTC CASSQDRFVIQYF TRBV4-2 many TRBJ2-4 .
TGCAGCTGCCTGCGGGAGGGCCCCGGTGAGCAGTTCTTC CSCLREGPGEQFF TRBV29-1 many TRBJ2-1 TRBD2
TGCAGTGCTAGAGATCCGGCTAGCACCCGCAATGAGCAGTTCTTC CSARDPASTRNEQFF TRBV20-1 many TRBJ2-1 .
TGCGCCAGCAGCCAAGTAGCTGGGATCCCGGGCGGCTATGGCTACACCTTC CASSQVAGIPGGYGYTF TRBV4-1 . TRBJ1-2 .
TGTGCCAGCAGTTTCTCGGCCTCTGGAAACACCATATATTTT CASSFSASGNTIYF TRBV28 . TRBJ1-3 .
TGTGCCAGCAGGGGGGGCCCCTCCTACAATGAGCAGTTCTTC CASRGGPSYNEQFF TRBV28 . TRBJ2-1 .
TGTGCCAGCAGCCAAGTAGGATATAATTCACCCCTCCACTTT CASSQVGYNSPLHF TRBV3-1 . TRBJ1-6 .
TGCGCCAGCAGCCAGACAGGGTTCTACACCGGGGAGCTGTTTTTT CASSQTGFYTGELFF TRBV5-1 many TRBJ2-2 TRBD1
TGTGCCAGCAGCTTAAATGTGGCGGGATCCCTACACGAGCAGTACTTC CASSLNVAGSLHEQYF TRBV7-3 few TRBJ2-7 .
TGCGCCAGCAGTGGTGCAGGGGGCCTAAACACCATATATTTT CASSGAGGLNTIYF TRBV10-2 once TRBJ1-3 TRBD1
TGTGCCACCAGCAGACTCCCGACTAGCGGCTCCTACAATGAGCAGTTCTTC CATSRLPTSGSYNEQFF TRBV15 few TRBJ2-1 TRBD2
TGTGCCAGTTCGCCGGGACTAGAGCGCCGCGAGCAGTACTTC CASSPGLERREQYF TRBV19 . TRBJ2-7 TRBD2
TGTGCCATCAGCCGGGACAGGGGAGATACGCAGTATTTT CAISRDRGDTQYF TRBV10-3 few TRBJ2-3 TRBD1
TGTGCCAGCAGTTACTCGTCTAGGCTGGTAAACACCGGGGAGCTGTTTTTT CASSYSSRLVNTGELFF TRBV6-2/TRBV6-3 few TRBJ2-2 .
TGCGCCAGCAGCTTAACAGGGCCCAAGAACTACGAGCAGTACTTC CASSLTGPKNYEQYF TRBV5-1 few TRBJ2-7 .
TGCGCCAGCAGCAGAACAACTAGAGCCCCCGGGGAGCTGTTTTTT CASSRTTRAPGELFF TRBV5-1 many TRBJ2-2 .
TGTGCCAGCAGTTACTCCCGCGCAGCCAATCAGCCCCAGCATTTT CASSYSRAANQPQHF TRBV6-2/TRBV6-3 many TRBJ1-5 .
TGTGCCAGCAGCTCCAGCCTATTCGGGCTGGCTGGGGCCAACGTCCTGACTTTC CASSSSLFGLAGANVLTF TRBV7-6 few TRBJ2-6 .
TGTGCCATCAGTGGATCCTCCGGGACTAGCCTTCAGACCCAGTACTTC CAISGSSGTSLQTQYF TRBV10-3 many TRBJ2-5 TRBD2
TGTGCCAGCAGCTCGGGACTAGCGTTGGCCAGGAGTGAGCAGTTCTTC CASSSGLALARSEQFF TRBV7-8 many TRBJ2-1 TRBD2
TGCAGTGCTAGAGGTGGGGCCGGAAGTGAGCAGTTCTTC CSARGGAGSEQFF TRBV20-1 . TRBJ2-1 .
TGCAGTGCTAGAGAGACTAGCGGAGAGAACACCGGGGAGCTGTTTTTT CSARETSGENTGELFF TRBV20-1 . TRBJ2-2 TRBD2
TGTGCCAGCAGTTACTCTTCTAGCCGAGAGACCCAGTACTTC CASSYSSSRETQYF TRBV6-2/TRBV6-3 . TRBJ2-5 .
TGCGCCAGCAGCACCGGGGCCGCGACAGATACGCAGTATTTT CASSTGAATDTQYF TRBV5-1 many TRBJ2-3 .
TGTGCCAGCAGCGCCGGGACAGGGGTGACTGAAGCTTTCTTT CASSAGTGVTEAFF TRBV9 few TRBJ1-1 TRBD1
TGTGCCAGCACCCTAACAGGGGGATCGAGGGAGCAGTACTTC CASTLTGGSREQYF TRBV6-1 . TRBJ2-7 TRBD1
TGCAGCGCTGGGGCGGGAGGGGGAGAGACCCAGTACTTC CSAGAGGGETQYF TRBV29-1 few TRBJ2-5 TRBD2
TGTGCCAGCTCTAAGGGGGTCAGCACAGATACGCAGTATTTT CASSKGVSTDTQYF TRBV7-2 few TRBJ2-3 .
TGCAGTGCCAAGGGACTAGCGGGTATTGAGCAGTTCTTC CSAKGLAGIEQFF TRBV20-1 many TRBJ2-1 TRBD2
TGCGCCAGCATGGGACTTGGGAACACTGAAGCTTTCTTT CASMGLGNTEAFF TRBV10-2 . TRBJ1-1 .
TGTGCCAGTAGTATAGTTGGCAGGAGCAATCAGCCCCAGCATTTT CASSIVGRSNQPQHF TRBV19 few TRBJ1-5 .
TGTGCCATCAGTGAGAAAAATATGGGTCCTAACTATGGCTACACCTTC CAISEKNMGPNYGYTF TRBV10-3 . TRBJ1-2 .
TGTGCCAGCCACAGGAAGGGACTAGCGGGAGGAACCGGGGAGCTGTTTTTT CASHRKGLAGGTGELFF TRBV6-1 many TRBJ2-2 TRBD2